Each of the 26 T cell receptor beta chains below was sequenced from the same sample in a study of CD8 T cells in ankylosing spondylitis (dated by TCRdb to 2017 to 2019). Library construction relied on 5' RACE. Data came from an Illumina HiSeq 2500. Using fastp at Q25 and MiXCR, TCRdb reprocessed the public reads and kept productive beta chains. Rows matching on CDR3 protein sequence are summarized as one entry with the most common DNA and genes. A total of approximately 290,000 distinct CDR3 sequences appear in this sample, 20% of them only once. The ten largest clones represent under 4% of the sample. The specimen was blood, either unsorted or a sorted T cell fraction (not recorded which). These TCRs come from a female donor with ankylosing spondylitis or in good health (not recorded which).

This chain uses TRBV2 with TRBJ1-2, with TRBD1 matching over 7 bases. This CDR3 contains 11 residues. CDR1 SNHLY and CDR2 FYNNEI come from the germline V gene. The V gene end was trimmed by 6 bases and the J gene end by 7 bases; junction bases not matched to a gene: 2. CDR3 region: CASRTGPGYTF. The CDR3 nucleotides read TGTGCCAGCAGGACAGGGCCTGGCTACACCTTC.

The rearrangement joins TRBV20-1 to TRBJ2-6; D possibly corresponds to TRBD2 (6 bases). Germline CDR1 and CDR2: DFQATT and SNEGSKA (reference sequence). V lost 3 bases and J lost 0, with 9 bases in between. This CDR3 has 15 amino acids. DNA for the CDR3: TGCAGTGCTAGTAGCGGTAACTCTGGGGCCAACGTCCTGACTTTC. Protein: CSASSGNSGANVLTF.

The chain carries TRBV4-3 and TRBJ2-3; TRBD2 agrees at 8 bases. CDR3 length equals 16 residues. Germline CDR1 is LGHNA and CDR2 is YSLEER. V trimming: 6 bases; J trimming: 2 bases; junction bases outside the gene matches: 10. CDR3 amino acids: CASSGGLVSATDTQYF. The CDR3 bases are TGCGCCAGCAGTGGGGGACTAGTGTCGGCCACAGATACGCAGTATTTT.

This chain links TRBV6-1 with TRBJ1-1; D uncertain. This CDR3 comprises 13 residues. Germline values: CDR1 MNHNS, CDR2 SASEGT. The V end was cut by 8 bases, the J end by 4 bases, with 14 bases between. CDR3 coding DNA: TGTGCCAGCTCCACGGGCATTTTCACTGAAGCTTTCTTT. Translation gives CASSTGIFTEAFF.

The table lists this clonotype with many counts. The chain combines TRBV20-1 with TRBJ2-7; D not certain. CDR1 is DFQATT and CDR2 is SNEGSKA in the germline V gene (reference sequence). The CDR3 totals 12 residues. The V end lost 7 bases, the J end lost 4 bases, and 14 bases lay between the germline ends. The CDR3 nucleotides read TGCAGTGTTGCGACGCCGTCTTACGAGCAGTACTTC. This codes for CSVATPSYEQYF.

This clonotype was seen a few times. The rearrangement uses TRBV7-9 and TRBJ2-5; 9 nucleotides agree with TRBD1. Losses at the gene ends were 0 bases for V and 5 bases for J; bases not matched to a gene: 7. The length of the CDR3 is 16 residues. The germline V gene encodes CDR1 SEHNR and CDR2 FQNEAQ (reference sequence). This CDR3 is CASSLAGTGLFETQYF. CDR3 nucleotide sequence: TGTGCCAGCAGCTTAGCGGGGACAGGGCTTTTTGAGACCCAGTACTTC.

This clonotype came up many times. V and J are TRBV27 and TRBJ2-5; possible D gene TRBD2, 5 bases. This CDR3 region has 13 residues. Germline CDR1 and CDR2: MNHEY and SMNVEV (reference sequence). Trimming left V 6 bases short and J 3 bases short, with 11 bases between. The CDR3 region is CASSWTGEETQYF. Written as DNA, the CDR3 is TGTGCCAGCAGCTGGACTGGAGAAGAGACCCAGTACTTC.

The rearrangement links TRBV20-1 to TRBJ2-3; D remains ambiguous. Trimming took off 6 bases at V and 0 bases at J, with 16 bases between the two ends. The CDR3 runs to 15 residues. Germline V gene data show CDR1 as DFQATT and CDR2 as SNEGSKA (reference sequence). CDR3 nucleotides: TGCAGTGCCGGTCCCCTTCGAACTAGCACAGATACGCAGTATTTT. This codes for CSAGPLRTSTDTQYF.

This rearrangement joins TRBV9 to TRBJ2-1, with 11 bases identical to TRBD2. Germline assignment: CDR1 SGDLS and CDR2 YYNGEE. The CDR3 is 13 amino acids. With 0 bases clipped from V and 15 bases from J, the junction kept 5 bases outside the gene matches. The CDR3 spells CASSVVSGRAVFF. CDR3 nucleotide sequence: TGTGCCAGCAGCGTAGTTAGCGGGAGGGCCGTGTTCTTC. The complete variable domain, with remaining parts taken from reference TRBV9 and TRBJ2-1, reads DSGVTQTPKHLITATGQRVTLRCSPRSGDLSVYWYQQSLDQGLQFLIQYYNGEERAKGNILERFSAQQFPDLHSELNLSSLELGDSALYFCASSVVSGRAVFFGPGTRLTVL.

This clonotype was counted between two and nine times. This chain links TRBV11-3 with TRBJ1-1; the D is unclear. Germline loops: CDR1 SGHNT, CDR2 YENEEA. The CDR3 sequence is 15 residues long. V dropped 1 base and J dropped 1 base, with 10 bases sitting between them. The CDR3 region has the DNA TGTGCCAGCAGCTTAGTCACGGGCACGAACACTGAAGCTTTCTTT. It encodes CASSLVTGTNTEAFF. Complete variable domain (other parts from reference TRBV11-3 and TRBJ1-1): EAGVVQSPRYKIIEKKQPVAFWCNPISGHNTLYWYLQNLGQGPELLIRYENEEAVDDSQLPKDRFSAERLKGVDSTLKIQPAELGDSAVYLCASSLVTGTNTEAFFGQGTRLTVV.

The CDR3 protein is CASGPTVYNEQFF. For the CDR3, the DNA is TGTGCCAGTGGCCCGACAGTCTACAATGAGCAGTTCTTC. V is TRBV19 and J is TRBJ2-1, with a weak D call TRBD1 (5 bases). Trimming removed 8 bases from V and 3 bases from J, with 11 bases in between. The CDR3 runs 13 residues. Germline assignment: CDR1 LNHDA and CDR2 SQIVND (reference sequence). The complete variable domain, with remaining parts taken from reference TRBV19 and TRBJ2-1, reads DGGITQSPKYLFRKEGQNVTLSCEQNLNHDAMYWYRQDPGQGLRLIYYSQIVNDFQKGDIAEGYSVSREKKESFPLTVTSAQKNPTAFYLCASGPTVYNEQFFGPGTRLTVL.

This rearrangement joins TRBV12-3 or TRBV12-4 to TRBJ2-1; tentatively, D is TRBD2 (6 bases). V lost 3 bases, J lost 3 bases, and 12 bases lay in between. This CDR3 is built from 15 residues. CDR3 protein: CASSLGGEVYNEQFF. CDR3 bases: TGTGCCAGCAGTTTGGGGGGAGAAGTCTACAATGAGCAGTTCTTC.

The sample holds a few counts of this clonotype. The chain carries TRBV29-1 and TRBJ2-3; no clear D gene. This CDR3 has 13 amino acids. V lost 3 bases and J 5 bases, leaving 12 bases between the germline ends. CDR1 and CDR2 from the germline V gene are SQVTM and ANQGSEA. The CDR3 region is CSVDPGQKDTQYF. The CDR3 region has the DNA TGCAGCGTTGATCCCGGTCAGAAAGATACGCAGTATTTT.

The chain links TRBV19 to TRBJ1-1; D not certain. This CDR3 has 12 residues. Trimming shortened V by 5 bases and J by 2 bases, and 6 bases separated the two germline ends. The V gene's germline CDR1 is LNHDA and CDR2 SQIVND (reference sequence). CDR3 sequence reads: CASSLYNTEAFF. CDR3 nucleotide sequence: TGTGCCAGTAGTCTTTACAACACTGAAGCTTTCTTT.

Notes on this clonotype: The germline gene is not matched at one end of the junction; a read error may be the cause. V is TRBV20-1 and J is TRBJ2-1, with 11 bases aligning to TRBD1. CDR1 and CDR2 (germline): DFQATT, SNEGSKA (reference sequence). The CDR3 extends over 15 amino acids. The CDR3 region is CRARSGTGGYNEQFF. Here the CDR3 DNA reads TGCAGAGCTAGGTCCGGGACAGGGGGCTACAATGAGCAGTTCTTC.

CDR3: CASGWDRGLGDEQFF. Written as DNA, the CDR3 is TGTGCTAGTGGCTGGGACAGGGGGCTTGGAGATGAGCAGTTCTTC. The chain has TRBV12-5 and TRBJ2-1, with 12 bases aligning to TRBD1. Per germline, CDR1 LGHNT and CDR2 FRNRAP. The CDR3 totals 15 residues. V lost 6 bases, J lost 8 bases, and 8 bases stayed unmatched.

This clonotype was found a few times. The chain links TRBV30 to TRBJ1-2; 7 bases line up with TRBD1. CDR1 GTSNPN and CDR2 SVGIG come from the germline V gene (reference sequence). There are 11 residues in the CDR3. V lost 4 bases, J lost 8 bases, and 4 bases stayed unmatched. As DNA, the CDR3 is TGTGCCTGGACGATAGGGGGCGGCTACACCTTC. Protein product: CAWTIGGGYTF.

The CDR3 DNA reads as TGTGCCATCAGTGTGTTCGAGCGGGAGGGGTTTAGGAATGAGCAGTTCTTC. Its translation is CAISVFEREGFRNEQFF. The rearrangement joins TRBV10-3 to TRBJ2-1; 10 bases line up with TRBD2. This CDR3 is 17 amino acids long. Germline CDR1 ENHRY, CDR2 SYGVKD. Trimming at V came to 4 bases and at J to 7 bases, leaving 13 bases not matched to a gene.

This chain joins TRBV3-1 and TRBJ2-7, with 9 bases identical to TRBD2. This CDR3 region has 16 residues. The trim removed 2 bases at V and 1 base at J, leaving 6 bases unmatched. Germline V gives CDR1 LGHDT, CDR2 YNNKEL (reference sequence). CDR3 nucleotides: TGTGCCAGCAGCCAAAGGAGCGGGAGGCGGTCCTACGAGCAGTACTTC. This sequence encodes CASSQRSGRRSYEQYF.

This clonotype was observed a few times. This chain uses TRBV28 with TRBJ2-3, with 7 bases aligning to TRBD2. From germline, CDR1 is MDHEN and CDR2 SYDVKM. There are 16 residues in the CDR3. Germline trimming cut 3 bases from V and 1 base from J; bases unmatched to any gene: 7. CDR3 in DNA: TGTGCCAGCAGTTTCCCCGGGGCGGGAGGCACAGATACGCAGTATTTT. It translates to CASSFPGAGGTDTQYF.

V and J are TRBV5-1 and TRBJ2-7; 7 bases are shared with TRBD2. There are 16 residues in the CDR3. Germline V CDR1 and CDR2: SGHRS, YFSETQ. The V and J ends lost 0 bases and 4 bases, in that order; junction bases with no gene match: 10. The CDR3 protein is CASSLATSSGAYEQYF. CDR3 in DNA: TGCGCCAGCAGCTTGGCCACGTCTAGCGGAGCATACGAGCAGTACTTC.

This clonotype has only one observation. V is TRBV5-6 and J is TRBJ1-2; no clear D. Germline V gene sequence: CDR1 SGHDT, CDR2 YYEEEE. The germline V and J ends were trimmed by 0 bases and 3 bases, with 6 bases remaining between them. This CDR3 has 13 amino acids. The CDR3 protein is CASSLERDYGYTF. CDR3 DNA sequence: TGTGCCAGCAGCTTGGAACGGGACTATGGCTACACCTTC.

This clonotype was seen a few times. The chain joins TRBV12-3 or TRBV12-4 to TRBJ2-1; 10 positions match TRBD1. The length of the CDR3 is 16 residues. The V segment lost 5 bases and the J segment 12 bases; nucleotides outside the gene matches: 16. The CDR3 region is CASSLTGTGAGNAQFF. The CDR3 DNA is TGTGCCAGCAGTCTCACCGGGACAGGGGCTGGTAACGCGCAGTTCTTC.

The count of this clonotype is one. The chain links TRBV7-2 to TRBJ2-7; D gene ambiguous. V dropped 1 base and J dropped 2 bases, with 9 bases sitting between them. The CDR3 is 14 residues long. The germline V gene encodes CDR1 SGHTA and CDR2 FQGNSA. The chain's CDR3 is CASSLVVVTYEQYF. The CDR3 region has the DNA TGTGCCAGCAGCTTAGTGGTCGTGACCTACGAGCAGTACTTC.

This clonotype turned up a few times. The rearrangement uses TRBV20-1 and TRBJ1-4; TRBD1 matches 8 bases. Losses at the gene ends were 3 bases for V and 7 bases for J; bases not matched to a gene: 10. This CDR3 is built from 15 residues. Germline values: CDR1 DFQATT, CDR2 SNEGSKA (reference sequence). The CDR3 DNA is TGCAGTGCTAGCAAGCCCGGACAGGGTGGTGAAAAACTGTTTTTT. This codes for CSASKPGQGGEKLFF.

This clonotype was detected many times. This chain uses TRBV7-2 with TRBJ1-2; D ambiguous. CDR3 length: 15 residues. Trimming took off 1 base at V and 0 bases at J, with 9 bases between the two ends. The germline gives CDR1 SGHTA, CDR2 FQGNSA. The CDR3, as DNA: TGTGCCAGCAGCTTAGATGCCACACCTAACTATGGCTACACCTTC. Translated, it gives CASSLDATPNYGYTF.